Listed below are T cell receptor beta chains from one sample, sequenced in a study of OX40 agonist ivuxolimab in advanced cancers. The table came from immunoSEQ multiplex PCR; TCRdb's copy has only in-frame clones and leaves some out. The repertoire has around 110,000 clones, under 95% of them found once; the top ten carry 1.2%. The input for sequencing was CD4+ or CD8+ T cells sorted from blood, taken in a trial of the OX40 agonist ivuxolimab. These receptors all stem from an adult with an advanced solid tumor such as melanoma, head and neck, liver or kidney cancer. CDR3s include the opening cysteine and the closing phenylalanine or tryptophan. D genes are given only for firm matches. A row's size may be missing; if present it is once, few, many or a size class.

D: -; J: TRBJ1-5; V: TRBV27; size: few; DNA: TGTGCCAGCAGTTTTAACAGCAATCAGCCCCAGCATTTT; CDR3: CASSFNSNQPQHF
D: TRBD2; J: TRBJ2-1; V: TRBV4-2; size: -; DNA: TGTGCCAGCAGCCAGGCAAACGGACTAGCGGGAGGAACCTTGGAGTTCTTC; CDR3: CASSQANGLAGGTLEFF
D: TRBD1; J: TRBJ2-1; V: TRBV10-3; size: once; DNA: TGTGCCATCAGTGAGAGGAGACAGGGGGTAAATGAGCAGTTCTTC; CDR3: CAISERRQGVNEQFF
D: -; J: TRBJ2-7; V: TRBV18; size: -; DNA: TGTGCCAGCTCACGACAGACAGCTACTACCTACGAGCAGTACTTC; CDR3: CASSRQTATTYEQYF
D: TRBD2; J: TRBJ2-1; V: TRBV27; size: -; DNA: TGTGCCAGCAGTTCAGCGGGACGGGATGAGCAGTTCTTC; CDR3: CASSSAGRDEQFF
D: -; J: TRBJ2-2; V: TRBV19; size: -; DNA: TGTGCCAGTACGGCGGACGGCGGGTACACCGGGGAGCTGTTTTTT; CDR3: CASTADGGYTGELFF
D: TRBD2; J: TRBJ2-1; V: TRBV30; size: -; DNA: TGTGCCTGGAGTGTCGAGACTAGCTATTACAATGAGCAGTTCTTC; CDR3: CAWSVETSYYNEQFF
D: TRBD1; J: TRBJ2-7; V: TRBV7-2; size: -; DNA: TGTGCCAGCAGCTTGGGACAGGGGGCCGTGGCTTACGAGCAGTACTTC; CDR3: CASSLGQGAVAYEQYF
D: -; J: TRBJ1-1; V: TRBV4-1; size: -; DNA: TGCGCCAGCAGCCAAGTCTCAGGACCTGAAGCTTTCTTT; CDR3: CASSQVSGPEAFF
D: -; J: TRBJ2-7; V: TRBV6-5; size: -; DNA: TGTGCCAGCAGTATGCCGGGAATCTACGAGCAGTACTTC; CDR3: CASSMPGIYEQYF
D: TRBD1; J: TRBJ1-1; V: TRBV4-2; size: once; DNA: TGTGCCAGCAGGGCCTCAGGGGGAGTCACTGAAGCTTTCTTT; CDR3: CASRASGGVTEAFF
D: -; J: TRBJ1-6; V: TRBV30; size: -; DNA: TGTGCCTGGAGTACCCGGGACCGAGAGTCCTATAATTCACCCCTCCACTTT; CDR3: CAWSTRDRESYNSPLHF
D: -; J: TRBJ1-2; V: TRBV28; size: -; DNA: TGTGCCAGCAGTTTTCACCGTCTAGGTGGCTACACCTTC; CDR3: CASSFHRLGGYTF
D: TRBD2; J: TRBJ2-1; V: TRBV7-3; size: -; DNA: TGTGCCAGCAGCTACGCCGGGACTAGCGGGAGAAATGAGCAGTTCTTC; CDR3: CASSYAGTSGRNEQFF
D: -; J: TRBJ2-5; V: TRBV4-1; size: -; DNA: TGCGCCAGCAGCCAAGATACCGCGGCCCGGGAGCAGTACTTC; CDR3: CASSQDTAAREQYF
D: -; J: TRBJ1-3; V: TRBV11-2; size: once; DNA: TGTGCCAGCAGCTTATCGACTAACGTCGGGGATGGAAACACCATATATTTT; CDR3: CASSLSTNVGDGNTIYF
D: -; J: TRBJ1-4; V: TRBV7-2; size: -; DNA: TGTGCCAGCAGCCGAAGGCTTGCAACTAATGAAAAACTGTTTTTT; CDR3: CASSRRLATNEKLFF
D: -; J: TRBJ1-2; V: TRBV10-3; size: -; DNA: TGTGCCATCACTTCCCCAGGGCCTAACTATGGCTACACCTTC; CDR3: CAITSPGPNYGYTF
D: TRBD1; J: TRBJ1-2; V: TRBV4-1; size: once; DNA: TGCGCCAGCAGCCAAGAGACCCAGGGGGCCCTCTATGGCTACACCTTC; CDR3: CASSQETQGALYGYTF
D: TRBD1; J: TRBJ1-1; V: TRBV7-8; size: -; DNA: TGTGCCAGCAGCCGACCCGGGACAGGGGGAACTGAAGCTTTCTTT; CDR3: CASSRPGTGGTEAFF
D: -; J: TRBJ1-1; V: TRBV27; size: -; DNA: TGTGCCAGCAGTTTACAGGGGTCTCCGCGGACTGAAGCTTTCTTT; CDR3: CASSLQGSPRTEAFF
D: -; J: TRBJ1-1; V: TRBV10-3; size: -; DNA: TGTGCCATCAGTGAGGGAACGAACACTGAAGCTTTCTTT; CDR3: CAISEGTNTEAFF
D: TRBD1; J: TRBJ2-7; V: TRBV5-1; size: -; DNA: TGCGCCAGCAGCCCTGGGACAGCATCCTACGAGCAGTACTTC; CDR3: CASSPGTASYEQYF
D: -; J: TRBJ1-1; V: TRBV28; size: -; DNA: TGTGCCAGTCCTCAAGGGCGCGGGAGGGTAACTGAAGCTTTCTTT; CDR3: CASPQGRGRVTEAFF
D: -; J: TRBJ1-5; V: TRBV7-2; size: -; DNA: TGTGCCAGCAGCGCAACGGGGGGCTGGGAACAGCCCCAGCATTTT; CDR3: CASSATGGWEQPQHF
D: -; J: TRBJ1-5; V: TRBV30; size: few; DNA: TGTGCCTGGAGTATCGACGGGCCCCAGCATTTT; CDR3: CAWSIDGPQHF
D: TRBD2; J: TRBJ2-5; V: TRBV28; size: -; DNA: TGTGCCAGCAGTTTAGGTCTAGCGGGAGTGGAGACCCAGTACTTC; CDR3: CASSLGLAGVETQYF
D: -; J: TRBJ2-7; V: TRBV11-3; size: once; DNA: TGTGCCAGCAGCTTGGGGGAGCTAAGAGAGCAGTACTTC; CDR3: CASSLGELREQYF
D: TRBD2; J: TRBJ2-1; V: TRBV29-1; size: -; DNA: TGCAGCCTAAGCTCCCCTAGCGGGAGGTACAATGAGCAGTTCTTC; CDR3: CSLSSPSGRYNEQFF
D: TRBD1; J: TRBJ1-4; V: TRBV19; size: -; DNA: TGTGCCAGTAGTGAGGTTCTAATAGGGTCGACAGGGGGTTATGAAAAACTGTTTTTT; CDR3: CASSEVLIGSTGGYEKLFF
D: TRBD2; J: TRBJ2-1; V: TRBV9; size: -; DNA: TGTGCCAGCAGCGTGACTAGCGGGAGGGTTAATGAGCAGTTCTTC; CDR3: CASSVTSGRVNEQFF
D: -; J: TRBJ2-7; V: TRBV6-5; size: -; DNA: TGTGCCAGCAGTCCGACGGGTTCCGTTTCCTACGAGCAGTACTTC; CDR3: CASSPTGSVSYEQYF
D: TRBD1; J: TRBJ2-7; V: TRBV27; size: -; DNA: TGTGCCAGCAGTAGAACCGGGACAGGGGTGCGGGAGCAGTACTTC; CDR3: CASSRTGTGVREQYF
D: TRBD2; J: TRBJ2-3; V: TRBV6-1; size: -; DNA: TGTGCCAGCAGTGAAGCTCGGACTAGCGGGAGGGATACGCAGTATTTT; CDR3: CASSEARTSGRDTQYF
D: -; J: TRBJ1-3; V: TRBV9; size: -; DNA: TGTGCCAGCAGCCCTAGTAATACAGGGTGGGGAAACACCATATATTTT; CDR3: CASSPSNTGWGNTIYF
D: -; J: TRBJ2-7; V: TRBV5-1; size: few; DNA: TGCGCCAGCAGCTTGGAGGGGCCGAGCGAGCAGTACTTC; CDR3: CASSLEGPSEQYF
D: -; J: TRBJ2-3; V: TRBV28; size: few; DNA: TGTGCCAGCACCACGGCAGATACGCAGTATTTT; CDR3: CASTTADTQYF
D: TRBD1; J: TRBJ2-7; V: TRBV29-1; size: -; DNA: TGCAGCGTTGTCCCGAGGACAGGGAACGAGCAGTACTTC; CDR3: CSVVPRTGNEQYF
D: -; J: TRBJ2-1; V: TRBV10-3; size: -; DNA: TGTGCCGCCAGCATCCCACCGGGCAATGAGCAGTTCTTC; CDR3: CAASIPPGNEQFF
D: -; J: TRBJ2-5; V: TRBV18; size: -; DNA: TGTGCCAGCTCACCACGGCAGAACGGTGGTGAGACCCAGTACTTC; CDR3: CASSPRQNGGETQYF
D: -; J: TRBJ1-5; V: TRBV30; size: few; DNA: TGTGCCTGGGGGCACAGGAGCAATCAGCCCCAGCATTTT; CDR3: CAWGHRSNQPQHF
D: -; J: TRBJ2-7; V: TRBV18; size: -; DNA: TGTGCCAGCTCACCGGACATCCAGTACGAGCAGTACTTC; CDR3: CASSPDIQYEQYF
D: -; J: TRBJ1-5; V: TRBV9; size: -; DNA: TGTGCCAGCAGCACCGGGACCGACTATAGCAATCAGCCCCAGCATTTT; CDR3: CASSTGTDYSNQPQHF
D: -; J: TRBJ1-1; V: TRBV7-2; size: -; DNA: TGTGCCAGCAGCTCCCCGTTAAGGGATACTGAAGCTTTCTTT; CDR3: CASSSPLRDTEAFF
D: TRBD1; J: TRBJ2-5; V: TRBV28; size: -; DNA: TGTGCCAGCAGGGCCCCGGGACAGGCGTACCAAGAGACCCAGTACTTC; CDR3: CASRAPGQAYQETQYF
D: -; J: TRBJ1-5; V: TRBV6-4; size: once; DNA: TGTGCCAGCAGTGCCGGACGGAGATTGGGTTTGCCCCAGCATTTT; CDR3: CASSAGRRLGLPQHF
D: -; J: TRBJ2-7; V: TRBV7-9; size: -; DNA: TGTGCCAGCAGCTTACAGGGTCCCGAGCAGTACTTC; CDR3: CASSLQGPEQYF
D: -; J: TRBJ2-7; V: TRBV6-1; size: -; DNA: TGTGCCAGCTCTAGCCGTTACGAGCAGTACTTC; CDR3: CASSSRYEQYF
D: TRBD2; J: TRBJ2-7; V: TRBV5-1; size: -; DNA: TGCGCCAGCAGCTTGGGATGGGGGGGACCCTACGAGCAGTACTTC; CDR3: CASSLGWGGPYEQYF
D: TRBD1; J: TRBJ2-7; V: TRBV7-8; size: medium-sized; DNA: TGTGCCAGCAGCTCTCTCGCTTATATCGGGACAGGGGGCAACGAGCAGTACTTC; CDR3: CASSSLAYIGTGGNEQYF
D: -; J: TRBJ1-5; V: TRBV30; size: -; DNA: TGTGCCTGGAGTGTCGGCGACGATCAGCCCCAGCATTTT; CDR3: CAWSVGDDQPQHF
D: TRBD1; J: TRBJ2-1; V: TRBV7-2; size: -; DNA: TGTGCCAGCAGCTTAGAACAGGGGGCGCGGAATGAGCAGTTCTTC; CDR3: CASSLEQGARNEQFF
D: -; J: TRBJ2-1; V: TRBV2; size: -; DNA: TGTGCCAGCAGTGTTAGAAGGGGCCACCCGTTCTTC; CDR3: CASSVRRGHPFF
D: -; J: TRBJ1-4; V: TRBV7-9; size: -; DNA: TGTGCCAGCAGCCCGCACATTGCAACTAATGAAAAACTGTTTTTT; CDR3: CASSPHIATNEKLFF
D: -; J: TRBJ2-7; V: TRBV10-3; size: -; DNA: TGTGCCATCAGTGATCGTGGAGGGACCACCTACGAGCAGTACTTC; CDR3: CAISDRGGTTYEQYF